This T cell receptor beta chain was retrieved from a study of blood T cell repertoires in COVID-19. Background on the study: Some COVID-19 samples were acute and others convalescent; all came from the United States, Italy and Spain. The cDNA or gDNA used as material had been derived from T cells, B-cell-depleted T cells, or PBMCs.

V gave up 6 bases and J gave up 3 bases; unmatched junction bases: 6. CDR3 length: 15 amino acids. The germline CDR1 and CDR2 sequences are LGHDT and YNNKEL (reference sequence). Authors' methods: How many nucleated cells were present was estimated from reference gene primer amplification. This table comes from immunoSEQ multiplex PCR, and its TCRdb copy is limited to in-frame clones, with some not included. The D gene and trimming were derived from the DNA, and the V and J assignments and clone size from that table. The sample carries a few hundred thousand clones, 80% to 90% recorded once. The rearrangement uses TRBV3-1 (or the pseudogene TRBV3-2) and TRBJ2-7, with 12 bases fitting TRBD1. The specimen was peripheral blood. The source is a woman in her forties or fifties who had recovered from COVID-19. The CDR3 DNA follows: TGTGCCAGCAGTCCCGGGACAGGGGGCCGCTACGAGCAGTACTTC. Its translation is CASSPGTGGRYEQYF.